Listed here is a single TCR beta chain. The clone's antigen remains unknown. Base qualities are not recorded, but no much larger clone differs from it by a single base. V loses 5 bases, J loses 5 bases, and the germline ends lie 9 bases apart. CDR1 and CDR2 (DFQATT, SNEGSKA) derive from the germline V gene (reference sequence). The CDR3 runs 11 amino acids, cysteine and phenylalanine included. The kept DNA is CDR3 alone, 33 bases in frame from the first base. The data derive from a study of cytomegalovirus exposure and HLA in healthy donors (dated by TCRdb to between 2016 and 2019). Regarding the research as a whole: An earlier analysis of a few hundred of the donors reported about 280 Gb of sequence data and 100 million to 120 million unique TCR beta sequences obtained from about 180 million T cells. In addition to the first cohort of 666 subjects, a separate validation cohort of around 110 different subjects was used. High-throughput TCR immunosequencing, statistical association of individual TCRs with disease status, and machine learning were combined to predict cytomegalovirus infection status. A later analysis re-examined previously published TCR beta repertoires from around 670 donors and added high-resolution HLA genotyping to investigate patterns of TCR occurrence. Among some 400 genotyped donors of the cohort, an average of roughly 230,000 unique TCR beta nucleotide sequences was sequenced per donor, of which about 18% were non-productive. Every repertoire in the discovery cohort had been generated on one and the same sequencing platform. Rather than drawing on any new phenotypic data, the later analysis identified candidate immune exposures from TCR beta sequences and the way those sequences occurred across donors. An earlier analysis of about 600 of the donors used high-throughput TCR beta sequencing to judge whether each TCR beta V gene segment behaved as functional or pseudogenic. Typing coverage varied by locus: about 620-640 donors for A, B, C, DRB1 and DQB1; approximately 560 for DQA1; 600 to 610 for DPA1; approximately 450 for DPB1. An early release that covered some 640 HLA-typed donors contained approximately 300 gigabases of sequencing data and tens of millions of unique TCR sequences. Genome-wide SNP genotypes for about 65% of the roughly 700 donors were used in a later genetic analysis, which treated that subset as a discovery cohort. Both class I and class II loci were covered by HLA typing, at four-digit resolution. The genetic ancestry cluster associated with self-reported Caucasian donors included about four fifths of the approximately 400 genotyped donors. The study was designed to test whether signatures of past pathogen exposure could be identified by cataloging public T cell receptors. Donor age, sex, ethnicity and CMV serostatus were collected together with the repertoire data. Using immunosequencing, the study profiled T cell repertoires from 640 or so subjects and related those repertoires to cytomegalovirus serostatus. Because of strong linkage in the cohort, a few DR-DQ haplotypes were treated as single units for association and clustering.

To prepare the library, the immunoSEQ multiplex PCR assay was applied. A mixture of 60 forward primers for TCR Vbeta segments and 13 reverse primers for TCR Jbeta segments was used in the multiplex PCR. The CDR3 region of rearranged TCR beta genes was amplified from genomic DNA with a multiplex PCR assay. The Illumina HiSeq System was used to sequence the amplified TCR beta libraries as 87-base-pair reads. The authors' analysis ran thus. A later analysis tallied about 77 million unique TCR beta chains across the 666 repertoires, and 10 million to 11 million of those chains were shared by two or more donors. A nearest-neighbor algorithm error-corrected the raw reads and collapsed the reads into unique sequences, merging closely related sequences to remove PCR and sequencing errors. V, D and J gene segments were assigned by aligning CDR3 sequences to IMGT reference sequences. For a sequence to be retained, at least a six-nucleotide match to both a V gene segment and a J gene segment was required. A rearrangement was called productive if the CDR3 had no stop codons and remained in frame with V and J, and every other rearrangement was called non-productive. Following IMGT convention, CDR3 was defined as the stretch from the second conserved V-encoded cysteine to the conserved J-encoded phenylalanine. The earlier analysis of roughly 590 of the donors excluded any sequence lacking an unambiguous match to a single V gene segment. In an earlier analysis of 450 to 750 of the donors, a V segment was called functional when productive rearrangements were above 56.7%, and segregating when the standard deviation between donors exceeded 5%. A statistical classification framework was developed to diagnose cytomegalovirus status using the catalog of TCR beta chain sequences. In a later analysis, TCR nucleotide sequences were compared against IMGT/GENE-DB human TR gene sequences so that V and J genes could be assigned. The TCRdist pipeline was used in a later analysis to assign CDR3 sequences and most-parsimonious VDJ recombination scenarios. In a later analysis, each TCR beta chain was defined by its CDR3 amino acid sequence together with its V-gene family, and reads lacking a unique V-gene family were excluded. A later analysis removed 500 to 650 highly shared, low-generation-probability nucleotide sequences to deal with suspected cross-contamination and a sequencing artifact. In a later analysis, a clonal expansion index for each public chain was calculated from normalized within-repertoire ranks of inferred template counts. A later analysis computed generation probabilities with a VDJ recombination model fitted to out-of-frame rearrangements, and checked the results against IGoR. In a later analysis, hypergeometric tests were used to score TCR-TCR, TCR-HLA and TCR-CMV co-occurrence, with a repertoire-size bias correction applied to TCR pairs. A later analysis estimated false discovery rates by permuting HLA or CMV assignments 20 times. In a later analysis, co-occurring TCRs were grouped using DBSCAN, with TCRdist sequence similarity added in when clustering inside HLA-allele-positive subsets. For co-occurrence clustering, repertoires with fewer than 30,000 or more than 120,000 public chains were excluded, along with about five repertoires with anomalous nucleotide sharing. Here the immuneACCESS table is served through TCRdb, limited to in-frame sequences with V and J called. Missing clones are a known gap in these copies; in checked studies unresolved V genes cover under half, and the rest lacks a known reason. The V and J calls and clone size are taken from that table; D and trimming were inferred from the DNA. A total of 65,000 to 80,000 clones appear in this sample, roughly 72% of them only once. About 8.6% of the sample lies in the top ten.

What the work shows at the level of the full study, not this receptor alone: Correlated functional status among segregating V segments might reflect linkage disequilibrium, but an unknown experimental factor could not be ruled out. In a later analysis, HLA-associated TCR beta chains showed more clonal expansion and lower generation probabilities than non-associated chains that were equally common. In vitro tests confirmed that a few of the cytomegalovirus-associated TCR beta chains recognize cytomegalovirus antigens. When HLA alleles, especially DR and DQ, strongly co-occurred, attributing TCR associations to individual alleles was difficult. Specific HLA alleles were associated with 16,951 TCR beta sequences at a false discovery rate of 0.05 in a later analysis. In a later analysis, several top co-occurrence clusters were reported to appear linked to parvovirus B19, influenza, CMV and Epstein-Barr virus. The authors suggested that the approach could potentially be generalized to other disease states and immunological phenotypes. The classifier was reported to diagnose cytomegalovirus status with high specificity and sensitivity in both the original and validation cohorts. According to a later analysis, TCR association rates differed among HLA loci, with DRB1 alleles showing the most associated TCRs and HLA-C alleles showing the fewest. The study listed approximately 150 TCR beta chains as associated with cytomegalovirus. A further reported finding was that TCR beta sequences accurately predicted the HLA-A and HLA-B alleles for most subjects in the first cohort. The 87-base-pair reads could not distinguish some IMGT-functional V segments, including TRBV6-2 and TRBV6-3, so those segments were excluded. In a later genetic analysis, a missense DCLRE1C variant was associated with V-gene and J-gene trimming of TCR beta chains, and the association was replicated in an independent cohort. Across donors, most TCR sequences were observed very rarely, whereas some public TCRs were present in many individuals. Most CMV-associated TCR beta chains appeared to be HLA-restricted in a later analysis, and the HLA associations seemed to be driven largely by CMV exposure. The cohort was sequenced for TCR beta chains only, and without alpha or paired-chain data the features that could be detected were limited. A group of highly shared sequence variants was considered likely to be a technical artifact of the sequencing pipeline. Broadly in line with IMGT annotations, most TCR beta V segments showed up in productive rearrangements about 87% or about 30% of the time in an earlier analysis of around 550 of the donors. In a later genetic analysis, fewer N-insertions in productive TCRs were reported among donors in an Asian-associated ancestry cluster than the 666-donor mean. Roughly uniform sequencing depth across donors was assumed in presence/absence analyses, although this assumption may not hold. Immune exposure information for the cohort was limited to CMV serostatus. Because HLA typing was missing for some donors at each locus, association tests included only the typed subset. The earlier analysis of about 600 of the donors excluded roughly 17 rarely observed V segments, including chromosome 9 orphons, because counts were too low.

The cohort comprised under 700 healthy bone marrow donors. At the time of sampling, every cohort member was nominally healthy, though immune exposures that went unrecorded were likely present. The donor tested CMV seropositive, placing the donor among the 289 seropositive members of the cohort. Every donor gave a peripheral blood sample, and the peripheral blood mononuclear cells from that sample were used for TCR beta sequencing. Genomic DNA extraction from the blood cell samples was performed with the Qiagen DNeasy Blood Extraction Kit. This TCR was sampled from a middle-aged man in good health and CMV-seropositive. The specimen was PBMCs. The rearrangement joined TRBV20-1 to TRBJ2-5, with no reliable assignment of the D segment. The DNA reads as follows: TGCAGTGCTTCCCCTCCGGAGACCCAGTACTTC. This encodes CSASPPETQYF.